The present T cell receptor (beta chain) was sequenced within a study of T cell responses to AZD1222 COVID-19 vaccine. Study findings and constraints: The study sampled repertoires only after the peak T cell response.

Sequenced by immunoSEQ multiplex PCR; TCRdb stores in-frame clones only, minus some. This sample has under 110,000 clones; roughly nine tenths occur once, and the top ten carry 16%. Comments on this clone: The antigen is undetermined.

J lost 7 bases, V lost 2 bases, and 13 bases had no gene match. The CDR3 has 16 amino acids. CDR1 is SQVTM, CDR2 ANQGSEA, per germline. The receptor was derived from an adult in good health. V and J are TRBV29-1 and TRBJ2-1, with 8 bases lining up with TRBD2. Material: peripheral blood, obtained on day 0 of AZD1222 vaccination. The CDR3 is CSVEKFTSGSRNEQFF. The CDR3 DNA reads TGCAGCGTTGAAAAGTTCACGAGCGGGAGTAGGAATGAGCAGTTCTTC.